What follows is one T cell receptor (beta chain) and its context. Source study methods: Reference gene primer amplification gave nucleated cell count estimates. Using immunoSEQ multiplex PCR, the repertoire was profiled, and TCRdb retains in-frame clones only, with some absent. Clonal size and the V and J genes are those of that table, whereas D and trimming came from the DNA. The data contain 300,000 or so clones, approximately 89% of them singletons. The source of the sample is a study of blood T cell repertoires in COVID-19. Background on the study: Sites across the United States, Italy and Spain contributed samples from acute and convalescent COVID-19. The analysed material was cDNA or gDNA that came from T cells, B-cell-depleted T cells, or PBMCs.

Followed longitudinally, the Seattle patients had been enrolled during active infection. The CDR3 contains 14 residues. Looked up from germline, CDR1 is SGHRS and CDR2 is YFSETQ. V lost 0 bases and J 5 bases, leaving 11 bases between the germline ends. The chain uses TRBV5-1 and TRBJ1-1, with D possibly matching TRBD1 (6 bases). Source material: peripheral blood. This receptor was obtained from a woman in her 30s with COVID-19, enrolled during active disease. The DNA of the CDR3 is TGCGCCAGCAGCTTGGTTGGGGGGGCGACTGAAGCTTTCTTT. It specifies CASSLVGGATEAFF. Based on the CDR3 plus reference TRBV5-1 and TRBJ1-1, the full variable domain is KAGVTQTPRYLIKTRGQQVTLSCSPISGHRSVSWYQQTPGQGLQFLFEYFSETQRNKGNFPGRFSGRQFSNSRSEMNVSTLELGDSALYLCASSLVGGATEAFFGQGTRLTVV.